The T cell receptor (beta chain) under discussion was sequenced for a study of PD-1 blockade in mismatch repair-deficient tumors. This table comes from immunoSEQ multiplex PCR, and its TCRdb copy is limited to in-frame clones, with some not included. The sample includes tens of thousands of clones, approximately 81% of them seen just once. V lost 0 bases and J lost 1, with 9 bases in between. The germline gives CDR1 MNHEY, CDR2 SVGAGI. The CDR3 has 15 residues. To note about this clone: Its specificity is not known.

Study-level results: After pembrolizumab, tumor-resident clones rose rapidly, then generally contracted before radiologic responses.

V and J are TRBV6-5 and TRBJ1-1; D not certain. The receptor comes from an adult with mismatch repair-deficient cancer. The input for sequencing was peripheral blood, taken around 76 weeks after starting pembrolizumab. The CDR3 DNA follows: TGTGCCAGCAGTTACTCGACCCAGGCGAACACTGAAGCTTTCTTT. Translating gives CASSYSTQANTEAFF.